The 27 T cell receptor beta chains listed next were all sequenced from one sample in a study of blood T cells in healthy people across ages. Combining a sample-barcoded 5' primer with a J-beta primer mix, a second PCR ran for roughly 6 to 12 cycles. TCRdb independently ran MiXCR on the 5' RACE reads; one entry per CDR3 protein. The table shows about 680,000 distinct CDR3 sequences, with approximately 50% occurring only once. The sequencing input was blood. Source of these receptors: an older woman in good health.

This clonotype was observed a handful of times. The J gene is TRBJ2-1, the V gene TRBV20-1, with no clear D. V was cut by 3 bases and J by 4 bases, with 13 bases left in between. Per germline, CDR1 DFQATT and CDR2 SNEGSKA (reference sequence). This CDR3 has 14 amino acids. CDR3 region: CSASENAWYNEQFF. Written as DNA, the CDR3 is TGCAGTGCTAGTGAAAATGCCTGGTACAATGAGCAGTTCTTC.

Regarding this clonotype: At one end the junction does not follow the germline gene, possibly because of a read error. This rearrangement joins TRBV3-1 to TRBJ2-6; maybe TRBD1 (6 bases). The V gene's germline CDR1 is LGHDT and CDR2 YNNKEL (reference sequence). The CDR3 contains 16 residues. The CDR3 bases are TGTGCCAGCAGCCTCCGGACAGCCTCTGGGGTCAACGTCCTGACTTTC. Its protein is CASSLRTASGVNVLTF.

The chain has TRBV7-2 and TRBJ1-5; D gene ambiguous. In germline, CDR1 is SGHTA, CDR2 FQGNSA. The CDR3 totals 13 residues. The germline V and J ends were trimmed by 5 bases and 6 bases, with 11 bases remaining between them. The CDR3 coding sequence is TGTGCCAGCAGCGAACGGGCACTTCAGCCCCAGCATTTT. Its translation is CASSERALQPQHF.

There are a few counts of this clonotype. The chain recombines TRBV7-9 with TRBJ2-5; D might be TRBD1 (5 bases). V lost 0 bases, J lost 4 bases, and 12 bases lay in between. This CDR3 spans 15 amino acids. Per the germline V gene, CDR1 is SEHNR and CDR2 is FQNEAQ (reference sequence). The CDR3 reads CASSLAQGEIETQYF. The CDR3 DNA follows: TGTGCCAGCAGCTTAGCGCAGGGTGAAATAGAGACCCAGTACTTC. Based on the CDR3 plus reference TRBV7-9 and TRBJ2-5, the full variable domain is DTGVSQNPRHKITKRGQNVTFRCDPISEHNRLYWYRQTLGQGPEFLTYFQNEAQLEKSRLLSDRFSAERPKGSFSTLEIQRTEQGDSAMYLCASSLAQGEIETQYFGPGTRLLVL.

The chain uses TRBV7-2 and TRBJ1-1; D is unclear. CDR1 and CDR2 (germline): SGHTA, FQGNSA. CDR3 size: 13 residues. V was pared by 5 bases and J by 9 bases, with 16 bases between. The CDR3 spells CASSPTWACKAFF. The CDR3 region has the DNA TGTGCCAGCAGCCCCACCTGGGCTTGTAAAGCTTTCTTT.

J is TRBJ1-6 and V is TRBV2; D ambiguous. CDR3 length equals 11 residues. CDR1 is SNHLY and CDR2 is FYNNEI in the germline V gene. V was cut by 4 bases and J by 6 bases, with 1 base left in between. As DNA, the CDR3 is TGTGCCAGCAGTGTTAATTCACCCCTCCACTTT. Translation gives CASSVNSPLHF.

CDR3 DNA: TGTGCCAGCAGTTACAGGGGGGCAGGAGAAGAGACCCAGTACTTC. It translates to CASSYRGAGEETQYF. The V call is TRBV28, the J call TRBJ2-5; TRBD1 aligns across 8 bases. The V segment lost 4 bases and the J segment 3 bases; nucleotides outside the gene matches: 7. The CDR3 sequence is 15 residues long. The V gene's germline CDR1 is MDHEN and CDR2 SYDVKM.

The V gene is TRBV7-2, the J gene TRBJ2-5; D may be TRBD2 (6 bases). The end of the DNA is better explained by TRBJ2-7, so the J call may be wrong. CDR3 length equals 13 residues. CDR1 and CDR2 (germline): SGHTA, FQGNSA. CDR3 region: CASSLVAGYEQYF. CDR3 coding DNA: TGTGCCAGCAGCTTAGTCGCGGGGTACGAGCAGTACTTC.

The rearrangement links TRBV12-3 or TRBV12-4 to TRBJ1-1, with 7 nucleotides matching TRBD1. This CDR3 comprises 14 residues. J was trimmed by 5 bases and V by 3 bases; bases with no gene match: 6. The CDR3 region is CASSFTGARTEAFF. In DNA form, the CDR3 reads TGTGCCAGCAGTTTCACAGGGGCGCGGACTGAAGCTTTCTTT.

V and J are TRBV25-1 and TRBJ1-6, with D maybe TRBD1 (5 bases). CDR3 length: 16 residues. The V gene's germline CDR1 is MGHDK and CDR2 SYGVNS. Trimming took 2 bases from V and 7 from J, leaving 15 bases between them. The CDR3 protein is CASSENPGPKNSPLHF. The CDR3 nucleotides are TGTGCCAGCAGTGAAAATCCGGGACCTAAGAATTCACCCCTCCACTTT.

This clonotype was observed a few times. The V call is TRBV7-8, the J call TRBJ2-3; D unresolved. Trimming removed 2 bases from V and 5 bases from J, with 14 bases in between. This CDR3 has 15 amino acids. Germline-derived CDR1 and CDR2 are SGHVS and FQNEAQ. CDR3 in amino acids: CASSLLQPTLDTQYF. In DNA, the CDR3 is TGTGCCAGCAGCTTATTACAGCCAACCTTAGATACGCAGTATTTT.

The chain is built from TRBV28 and TRBJ2-1, with 8 bases identical to TRBD1. The CDR3 extends over 15 amino acids. The V segment lost 4 bases and the J segment 6 bases; nucleotides outside the gene matches: 8. CDR1 and CDR2 from the germline V gene are MDHEN and SYDVKM. The CDR3 DNA reads TGTGCCAGCAGTTCCCTGGGGGACAGGCCCAATGAGCAGTTCTTC. It specifies CASSSLGDRPNEQFF.

The rearrangement joins TRBV7-8 to TRBJ2-1; tentatively, D is TRBD1 (6 bases). The J call is in doubt because the DNA end fits TRBJ2-7 better. This CDR3 has 16 residues. The germline CDR1 and CDR2 sequences are SGHVS and FQNEAQ. DNA of the CDR3: TGTGCCAGCAGCACCTACAGGGTGAGCTCCTACAATGAGCAGTACTTC. This translates into CASSTYRVSSYNEQYF.

This clonotype was seen a few times. The chain is built from TRBV29-1 and TRBJ2-7; D uncertain. This CDR3 has 14 residues. Germline V gene data show CDR1 as SQVTM and CDR2 as ANQGSEA. V was cut by 6 bases and J by 0 bases, with 15 bases left in between. In nucleotides, the CDR3 is TGCAGCGTGACGTCTAGGAATAGCTCCTACGAGCAGTACTTC. Protein product: CSVTSRNSSYEQYF.

For this clonotype: Sequence at one end of the junction differs from germline and may be a read error. The chain uses TRBV5-6 and TRBJ1-2; a weak D match, TRBD1 (5 bases). Germline V gene data show CDR1 as SGHDT and CDR2 as YYEEEE. This CDR3 has 15 amino acids. The CDR3 loop reads CASSFQGLANHGYTF. In DNA form, the CDR3 reads TGTGCCAGCAGCTTTCAGGGCCTAGCTAACCATGGCTACACCTTC.

There are a few counts of this clonotype. The genes are TRBV28 and TRBJ2-5, with D possibly being TRBD2 (6 bases). V lost 2 bases to trimming and J lost 11 bases, with 18 bases between them. The CDR3 is 14 residues long. Germline CDR1 reads MDHEN; CDR2 reads SYDVKM. This CDR3 reads CASSLRSGSVPQYF. CDR3 DNA sequence: TGTGCCAGCAGTTTACGGAGCGGGTCGGTCCCGCAGTACTTC.

V and J are TRBV10-3 and TRBJ2-1; 8 bases map to TRBD1. This CDR3 has 14 residues. Trimming removed 10 bases from V and 1 base from J; junction bases left unmatched: 6. In germline, CDR1 is ENHRY, CDR2 SYGVKD. The CDR3 sequence is CATAGGVSYNEQFF. In DNA, the CDR3 is TGTGCCACCGCAGGGGGCGTATCCTACAATGAGCAGTTCTTC.

This clonotype was detected only a few times. This chain connects TRBV21-1 to TRBJ2-5; TRBD2, the table's D call, lacks a check against the DNA. TRBV21-1 counts as a pseudogene. The CDR3 is 16 residues long. DNA of the CDR3: TGTGCCAGCAACCCCCGCGGGACTAGCGGGAGAAAGACCCAGTACTTC. Its translation is CASNPRGTSGRKTQYF.

This clonotype was seen more than once but under ten times. The chain has TRBV15 and TRBJ1-2, with a possible D match to TRBD1 (5 bases). There are 15 residues in the CDR3. Trimming took 0 bases from V and 6 from J, leaving 14 bases between them. CDR1 and CDR2 (germline): LNHNV, YYDKDF (reference sequence). CDR3 amino acids: CATSRDRGGGNGYTF. CDR3 coding DNA: TGTGCCACCAGCAGAGATCGGGGCGGGGGGAATGGCTACACCTTC.

The V call is TRBV7-2, the J call TRBJ1-2; 7 bases agree with TRBD1. Germline V gives CDR1 SGHTA, CDR2 FQGNSA. V trimming: 4 bases; J trimming: 0 bases; junction bases outside the gene matches: 5. The CDR3 consists of 15 residues. CDR3 nucleotides: TGTGCCAGCAGCTCCCGGCAGGGGGCTAACTATGGCTACACCTTC. It translates to CASSSRQGANYGYTF.

V is TRBV5-6 and J is TRBJ1-1; no clear D gene. The CDR3 runs 15 residues. The V gene lost 0 bases and the J gene lost 0 bases, with 9 bases spanning the gap. Germline V gives CDR1 SGHDT, CDR2 YYEEEE. The CDR3 reads CASSLAGRMNTEAFF. The CDR3 coding sequence is TGTGCCAGCAGCTTGGCCGGCAGAATGAACACTGAAGCTTTCTTT.

This clonotype was detected only a few times. The rearrangement links TRBV5-6 to TRBJ2-7; TRBD1 matches 9 bases. CDR1 SGHDT and CDR2 YYEEEE come from the germline V gene. The CDR3 loop spans 14 amino acids. V lost 4 bases to trimming and J lost 1 base; unmatched junction nucleotides: 3. The CDR3: CASSGTGMSYEQYF. The DNA for the CDR3 is TGTGCCAGCAGCGGGACAGGGATGTCCTACGAGCAGTACTTC. The variable domain in full, with the rest retrieved from reference TRBV5-6 and TRBJ2-7, is DAGVTQSPTHLIKTRGQQVTLRCSPKSGHDTVSWYQQALGQGPQFIFQYYEEEERQRGNFPDRFSGHQFPNYSSELNVNALLLGDSALYLCASSGTGMSYEQYFGPGTRLTVT.

This clonotype has more than one count but fewer than ten. The gene calls are TRBV4-2 and TRBJ2-3; 9 bases are shared with TRBD1. V dropped 1 base and J dropped 3; count of bases not matched to a gene: 11. CDR3 size: 18 residues. Germline loops: CDR1 LGHNA, CDR2 YNFKEQ. This chain's CDR3 is CASSQGTGTGKRTDTQYF. Written as DNA, the CDR3 is TGTGCCAGCAGCCAAGGGACCGGGACAGGGAAACGGACAGATACGCAGTATTTT.

This chain links TRBV18 with TRBJ1-2; 7 bases match TRBD1. The V gene end was trimmed by 4 bases and the J gene end by 7 bases; junction bases not matched to a gene: 24. The germline V gene has CDR1 KGHSH and CDR2 LQKENI. This CDR3 comprises 19 residues. CDR3 amino acids: CASSLVDRQGRGPVCGYTF. DNA of the CDR3: TGTGCCAGCTCACTTGTGGACAGGCAAGGCAGAGGTCCTGTATGTGGCTACACCTTC.

The rearrangement joins TRBV7-9 to TRBJ2-1, with 7 bases that match TRBD2. The closer fit of TRBJ2-7 to the DNA end suggests the J call may be wrong. Germline-derived CDR1 and CDR2 are SEHNR and FQNEAQ (reference sequence). This CDR3 spans 15 amino acids. In DNA form, the CDR3 reads TGTGCCAGCAGCTTGATAGCGGGCTCCTACAATGAGCAGTACTTC. As protein: CASSLIAGSYNEQYF.

The count of this clonotype is one. The chain joins TRBV29-1 to TRBJ1-1; D gene unclear. Trimming shortened V by 7 bases and J by 1 base, and 10 bases separated the two germline ends. The CDR3 sequence is 12 residues long. The V gene's germline CDR1 is SQVTM and CDR2 ANQGSEA. The CDR3 is CSGTTRNTEAFF. The CDR3 coding sequence is TGCAGCGGGACGACAAGGAACACTGAAGCTTTCTTT.

Note on this clonotype: The junction departs from the called germline gene at one end, perhaps through a read error. V gene TRBV20-1 combines with J gene TRBJ1-4; D unclear. The CDR3 covers 15 residues. The germline gives CDR1 DFQATT, CDR2 SNEGSKA (reference sequence). CDR3 residues: CSARPRRAGSERLFF. In DNA, the CDR3 is TGCAGTGCTAGACCCCGGAGGGCCGGGAGTGAAAGACTGTTTTTT.